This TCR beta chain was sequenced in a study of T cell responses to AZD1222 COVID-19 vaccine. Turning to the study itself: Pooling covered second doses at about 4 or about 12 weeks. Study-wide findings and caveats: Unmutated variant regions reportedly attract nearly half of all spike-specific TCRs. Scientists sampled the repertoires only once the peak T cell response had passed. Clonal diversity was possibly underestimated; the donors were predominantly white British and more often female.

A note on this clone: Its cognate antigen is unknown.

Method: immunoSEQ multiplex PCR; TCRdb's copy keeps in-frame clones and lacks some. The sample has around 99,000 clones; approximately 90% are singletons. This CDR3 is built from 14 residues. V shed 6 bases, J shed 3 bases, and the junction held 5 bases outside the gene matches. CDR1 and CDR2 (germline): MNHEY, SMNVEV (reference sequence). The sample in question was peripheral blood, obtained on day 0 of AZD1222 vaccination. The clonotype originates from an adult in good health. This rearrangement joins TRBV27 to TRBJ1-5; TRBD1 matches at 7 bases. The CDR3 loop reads CASRGDSNNQPQHF. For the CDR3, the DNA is TGTGCCAGCAGAGGGGACAGTAACAATCAGCCCCAGCATTTT.